In its sample, the clone carrying this T cell receptor (beta chain) was seen a few times. Its antigen is unknown. Treatment of the sample: oral pan-JAK inhibitor, 5-10 mg twice daily. Sampling of alopecia areata patients yielded lesional scalp punch biopsies as well as peripheral blood. Germline V gives CDR1 ENHRY, CDR2 SYGVKD. This CDR3 comprises 17 residues. Trimming left V 4 bases short and J 2 bases short, with 20 bases between. The sample belongs to a study of CD8+ T cells in alopecia areata. Study at large: Oral tofacitinib, 5 to 10 mg twice daily, was given in an open-label trial.

Isolated RNA was reverse transcribed into cDNA used as the sequencing template. TCRdb's table, derived via immunoSEQ multiplex PCR, lists solely in-frame clones and lacks some. There are roughly 200,000 clones in the sample; around two fifths occur only once, and just under 0.5% lies in the top ten. General study points: Clonality in lesional scalp, especially alopecia totalis/universalis, exceeded that of normal scalp. Scalp specimens additionally yield sequences from normal skin's resident alphabeta T cells.

The sequence derives from a human donor with alopecia areata. Sequenced material: CD4+ T cells sorted from blood, taken at roughly week 30, from a patient treated with tofacitinib. The chain recombines TRBV10-3 with TRBJ1-1, with D possibly TRBD1 on 5 matching bases. CDR3 in DNA: TGTGCCATCAGTGTCAACGTAGGGGACGCGGCTAACACTGAAGCTTTCTTT. Its protein is CAISVNVGDAANTEAFF.